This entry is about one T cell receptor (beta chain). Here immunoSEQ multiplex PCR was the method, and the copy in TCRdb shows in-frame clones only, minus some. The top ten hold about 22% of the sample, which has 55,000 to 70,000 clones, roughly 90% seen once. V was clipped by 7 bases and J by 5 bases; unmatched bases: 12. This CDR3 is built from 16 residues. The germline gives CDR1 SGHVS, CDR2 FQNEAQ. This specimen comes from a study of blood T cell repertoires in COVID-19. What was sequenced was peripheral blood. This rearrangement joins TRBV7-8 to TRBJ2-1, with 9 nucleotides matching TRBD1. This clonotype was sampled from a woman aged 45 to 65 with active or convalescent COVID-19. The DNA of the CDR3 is TGTGCCAGCACCACGCTTGTGGACAGGGGCGACAATGAGCAGTTCTTC. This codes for CASTTLVDRGDNEQFF.